Listed below are T cell receptor beta chains from one sample, sequenced in a study of PD-1 blockade in classical Hodgkin lymphoma. Clones were sequenced by immunoSEQ multiplex PCR, and TCRdb holds only the in-frame ones, with some missing. This sample has 28,000 or so clones, with about 72% found just once. The specimen comprised peripheral blood mononuclear cells (PBMCs), sampled before the fourth cycle of nivolumab. The receptor set was obtained from a human donor with classical Hodgkin lymphoma. CDR3s include the opening cysteine and the closing phenylalanine or tryptophan. D genes are given only for firm matches. Not all rows give a size; the values are once, few, many and, for expanded clones, a class.

CDR3nt	CDR3aa	d_gene	abundance	v_gene	j_gene
TGCGCCAGCAGCATCTTAGGACAGGGCTCAATGGAGACCCAGTACTTC	CASSILGQGSMETQYF	TRBD1	.	TRBV5-1	TRBJ2-5
TGTGCCAGCAGTTCCGAGGGGGAGCAGTACTTC	CASSSEGEQYF	.	.	TRBV28	TRBJ2-7
TGTGCCAGCAGCCTCTTCGGTGGAACAGTAAATCAGCCCCAGCATTTT	CASSLFGGTVNQPQHF	.	.	TRBV7-9	TRBJ1-5
TGCGCCAGCAGCTTTACAGGGGGGGTCTTCCAAGAGACCCAGTACTTC	CASSFTGGVFQETQYF	.	.	TRBV5-1	TRBJ2-5
TGTGCCAGCAGCCTGGTCCCTGCTGGCTTCAATCAGCCCCAGCATTTT	CASSLVPAGFNQPQHF	.	few	TRBV28	TRBJ1-5
TGTGCCAGCAGCTTATTAGGAGGCTGGGAGGGGAAAGACTATGGCTACACCTTC	CASSLLGGWEGKDYGYTF	.	few	TRBV7-8	TRBJ1-2
TGTGCCAGCAGCCCCTCTAACACTGAAGCTTTCTTT	CASSPSNTEAFF	.	.	TRBV4-2	TRBJ1-1
TGTGCCAGCTCACCGGGACTAGCGGGAGTAAGAACAGATACGCAGTATTTT	CASSPGLAGVRTDTQYF	TRBD2	.	TRBV18	TRBJ2-3
TGTGCCAGCAGCCAGGGGGGCGGTTACAATGAGCAGTTCTTC	CASSQGGGYNEQFF	.	.	TRBV7-9	TRBJ2-1
TGTGCCAGAAGCTTAGACAAACCACTAGCGGGAGGTTCCGCAGATACGCAGTATTTT	CARSLDKPLAGGSADTQYF	.	.	TRBV7-5	TRBJ2-3
TGCGCCAGCAAGAACAGGGAGGGCGCCTACGAGCAGTACTTC	CASKNREGAYEQYF	.	.	TRBV5-1	TRBJ2-7
TGCGCCAGCAGCCAAGATGACGCGGGTGGGATTTACAATGAGCAGTTCTTC	CASSQDDAGGIYNEQFF	.	.	TRBV4-1	TRBJ2-1
TGTGCCTGGAGTGCCGGAAAGACAACTAATGAAAAACTGTTTTTT	CAWSAGKTTNEKLFF	.	.	TRBV30	TRBJ1-4
TGTGCCAGCAGTGACAGGGGGGTCGGCACTGAAGCTTTCTTT	CASSDRGVGTEAFF	TRBD1	few	TRBV2	TRBJ1-1
TGTGCCAGCAGCTTTGGACTAGCGGGAGTGGAGACCCAGTACTTC	CASSFGLAGVETQYF	TRBD2	.	TRBV7-8	TRBJ2-5
TGTGCCACCAGCAGAGCCCCGGGACAGGGGATGGTATACTCCGATGAAAAACTGTTTTTT	CATSRAPGQGMVYSDEKLFF	TRBD1	.	TRBV15	TRBJ1-4
TGCGCCAGCAGTGGGCTTATCGGAACCGGGGAGCTGTTTTTT	CASSGLIGTGELFF	.	.	TRBV10-2	TRBJ2-2
TGTGCCAGCAGCGCCGCGGGACAGGGGTACGAGCAGTACTTC	CASSAAGQGYEQYF	TRBD1	.	TRBV28	TRBJ2-7
TGTGCCAGCAGCTTAGGGTCGATAAGGGCTGGAAACACCATATATTTT	CASSLGSIRAGNTIYF	.	.	TRBV7-8	TRBJ1-3
TGTGCCAGCAGCTTATACGGGACTAGCGGGAGGGCCGGGGAGCTGTTTTTT	CASSLYGTSGRAGELFF	TRBD2	.	TRBV7-3	TRBJ2-2
TGTGCCAGCAGTTTTTGGGACTCTGGGGCCAACGTCCTGACTTTC	CASSFWDSGANVLTF	.	.	TRBV28	TRBJ2-6
TGCGCCAGCAGCGACGGACTAGCGGGAGGGAGCCACGAGCAGTACTTC	CASSDGLAGGSHEQYF	TRBD2	.	TRBV5-1	TRBJ2-7
TGTGCCAGCAGCCGTGCCGGGAGCGGGAGCCGTGGCGGGGAGCTGTTTTTT	CASSRAGSGSRGGELFF	TRBD2	.	TRBV7-2	TRBJ2-2
TGTGCCAGCAGCGCCATCCCGGATCTCTCCTACGAGCAGTACTTC	CASSAIPDLSYEQYF	.	.	TRBV7-6	TRBJ2-7
TGTGCCAGCAGGGGCAGTAGCGAATTAGAAGAGACCCAGTACTTC	CASRGSSELEETQYF	.	.	TRBV7-6	TRBJ2-5
TGTGCCAGCACCTCTCAGGCCAGGGGCTACACCTTC	CASTSQARGYTF	.	.	TRBV28	TRBJ1-2
TGTGCCAGCACAGGGCAGCGCGACACTGAAGCTTTCTTT	CASTGQRDTEAFF	.	.	TRBV27	TRBJ1-1
TGTGCCAGTACCTGGGGATTAGCGGGTTACAATGAGCAGTTCTTC	CASTWGLAGYNEQFF	TRBD2	few	TRBV19	TRBJ2-1
TGTGCCAGTTCATTAGCGGGAGGGCCGAATGAGCAGTTCTTC	CASSLAGGPNEQFF	TRBD2	.	TRBV19	TRBJ2-1
TGTGCCAGCAGTTTAAGACAGGGGGCTTTCAACGAGCAGTACTTC	CASSLRQGAFNEQYF	TRBD1	.	TRBV7-8	TRBJ2-7
TGTGCCAGCAGCTTAGTGGAACCTCAACGGGATGGCTACACCTTC	CASSLVEPQRDGYTF	.	.	TRBV7-9	TRBJ1-2
TGTGCCAGCGGTCGACAGCGAAGCTCTGGAAACACCATATATTTT	CASGRQRSSGNTIYF	.	few	TRBV12-1	TRBJ1-3
TGTGCCAGCGGACAGGGGCAAAATCAGCCCCAGCATTTT	CASGQGQNQPQHF	TRBD1	.	TRBV6-1	TRBJ1-5
TGCGCCAGCAGCCTTCCCCAGATGACAGGGTCCTCCTACGAGCAGTACTTC	CASSLPQMTGSSYEQYF	TRBD1	.	TRBV5-1	TRBJ2-7
TGTGCCAGCAAGTACCGGGGGACAGGGGGCCGCGATGAGCAGTTCTTC	CASKYRGTGGRDEQFF	TRBD1	.	TRBV7-2	TRBJ2-1
TGTGCCAGCAGTTACTCAGGGGGAGGAGGCTACACCTTC	CASSYSGGGGYTF	.	.	TRBV6-5	TRBJ1-2